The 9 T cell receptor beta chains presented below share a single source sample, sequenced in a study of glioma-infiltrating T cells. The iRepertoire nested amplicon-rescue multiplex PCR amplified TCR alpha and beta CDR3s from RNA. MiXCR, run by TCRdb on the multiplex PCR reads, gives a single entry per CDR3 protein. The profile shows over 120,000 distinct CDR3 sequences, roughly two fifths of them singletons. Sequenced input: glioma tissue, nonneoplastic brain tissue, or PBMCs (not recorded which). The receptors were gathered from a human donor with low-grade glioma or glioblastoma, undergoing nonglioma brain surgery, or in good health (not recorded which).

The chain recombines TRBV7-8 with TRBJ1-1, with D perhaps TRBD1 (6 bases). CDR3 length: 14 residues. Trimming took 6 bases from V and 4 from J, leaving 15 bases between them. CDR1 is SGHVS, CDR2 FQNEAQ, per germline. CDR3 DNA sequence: TGTGCCAGCAGATTGGGGGGCAGGGGCACTGAAGCTTTCTTT. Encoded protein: CASRLGGRGTEAFF.

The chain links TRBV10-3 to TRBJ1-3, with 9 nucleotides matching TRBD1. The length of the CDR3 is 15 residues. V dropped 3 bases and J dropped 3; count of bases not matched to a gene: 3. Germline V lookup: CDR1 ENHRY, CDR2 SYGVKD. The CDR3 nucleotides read TGTGCCATCAGTGATACAGGGGGCAGTGGAAACACCATATATTTT. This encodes CAISDTGGSGNTIYF.

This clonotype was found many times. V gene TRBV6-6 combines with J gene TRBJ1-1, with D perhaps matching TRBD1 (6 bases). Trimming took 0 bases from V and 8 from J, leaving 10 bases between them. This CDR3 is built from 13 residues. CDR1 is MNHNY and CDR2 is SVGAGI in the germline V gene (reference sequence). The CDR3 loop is CASSYSVDREAFF. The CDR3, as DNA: TGTGCCAGCAGTTACTCGGTCGACAGGGAAGCTTTCTTT.

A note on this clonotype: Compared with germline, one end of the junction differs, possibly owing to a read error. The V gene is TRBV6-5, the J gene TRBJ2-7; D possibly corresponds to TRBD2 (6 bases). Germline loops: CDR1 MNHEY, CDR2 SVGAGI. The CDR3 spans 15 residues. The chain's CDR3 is CASSYSGGSSYDQYF. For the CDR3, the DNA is TGTGCCAGCAGTTACTCGGGGGGAAGCTCCTACGATCAGTACTTC.

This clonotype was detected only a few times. The CDR3 region is CASSRSRAADTQYF. The CDR3 region has the DNA TGTGCCAGCAGCCGGTCTCGGGCAGCAGATACGCAGTATTTT. The rearrangement links TRBV7-2 to TRBJ2-3; D call uncertain. Germline V CDR1 and CDR2: SGHTA, FQGNSA. Trimming removed 5 bases from V and 4 bases from J, with 13 bases in between. The CDR3 covers 14 residues.

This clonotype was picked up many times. The CDR3 loop is CAISGTSGYNEQFF. As DNA, the CDR3 is TGTGCCATTTCCGGGACTAGCGGTTACAATGAGCAGTTCTTC. The V and J genes are TRBV6-1 and TRBJ2-1; 11 nucleotides align to TRBD2. The CDR3 length is 14 residues. Germline values: CDR1 MNHNS, CDR2 SASEGT. V lost 10 bases to trimming and J lost 4 bases; unmatched junction nucleotides: 6.

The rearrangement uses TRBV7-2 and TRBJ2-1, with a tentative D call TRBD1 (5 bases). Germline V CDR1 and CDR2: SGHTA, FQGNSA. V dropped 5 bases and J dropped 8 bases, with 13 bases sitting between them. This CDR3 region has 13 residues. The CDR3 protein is CASSRTGLYEQFF. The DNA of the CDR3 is TGTGCCAGCAGCCGAACAGGTTTATATGAGCAGTTCTTC.

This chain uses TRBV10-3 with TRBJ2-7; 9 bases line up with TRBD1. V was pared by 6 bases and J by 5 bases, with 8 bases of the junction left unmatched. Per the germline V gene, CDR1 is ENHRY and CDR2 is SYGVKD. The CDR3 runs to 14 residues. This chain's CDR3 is CAISPGQGTDEQYF. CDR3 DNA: TGTGCCATCAGCCCGGGACAGGGTACGGACGAGCAGTACTTC.

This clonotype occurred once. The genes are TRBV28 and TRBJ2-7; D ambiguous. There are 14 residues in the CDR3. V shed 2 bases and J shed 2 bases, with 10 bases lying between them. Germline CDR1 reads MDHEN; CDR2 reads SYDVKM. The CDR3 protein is CASSLTSDPYEQYF. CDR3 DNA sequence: TGTGCCAGCAGTTTAACCAGTGATCCCTACGAGCAGTACTTC.